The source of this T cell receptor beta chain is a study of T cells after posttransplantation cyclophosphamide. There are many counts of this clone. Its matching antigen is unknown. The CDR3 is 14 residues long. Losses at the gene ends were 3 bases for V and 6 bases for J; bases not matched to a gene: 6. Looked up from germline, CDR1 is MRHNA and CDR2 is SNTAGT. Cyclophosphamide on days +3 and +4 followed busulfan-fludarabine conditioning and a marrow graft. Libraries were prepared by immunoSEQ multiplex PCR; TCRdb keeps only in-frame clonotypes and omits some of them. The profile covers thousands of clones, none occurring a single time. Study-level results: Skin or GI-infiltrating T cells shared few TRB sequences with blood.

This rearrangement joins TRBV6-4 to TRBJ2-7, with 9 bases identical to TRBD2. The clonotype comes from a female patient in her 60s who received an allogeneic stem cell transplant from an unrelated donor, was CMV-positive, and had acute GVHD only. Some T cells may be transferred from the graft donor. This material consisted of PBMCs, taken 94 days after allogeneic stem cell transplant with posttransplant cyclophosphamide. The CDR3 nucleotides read TGTGCCAGCAGTGAGGCGGGGGGGGTCGGCGAGCAGTACTTC. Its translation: CASSEAGGVGEQYF.